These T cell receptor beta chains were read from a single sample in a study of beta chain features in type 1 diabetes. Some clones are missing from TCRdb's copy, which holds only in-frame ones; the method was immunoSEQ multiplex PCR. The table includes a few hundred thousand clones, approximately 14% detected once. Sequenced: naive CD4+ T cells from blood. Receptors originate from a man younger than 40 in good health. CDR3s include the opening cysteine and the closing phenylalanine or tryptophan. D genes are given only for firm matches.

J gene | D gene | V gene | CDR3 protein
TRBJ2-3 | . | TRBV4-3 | CASSRSGTDTQYF
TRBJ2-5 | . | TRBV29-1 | CSVGEETQYF
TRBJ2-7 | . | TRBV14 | CASSLRDATYEQYF
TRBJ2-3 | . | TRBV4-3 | CASSQVGRGQANTDTQYF
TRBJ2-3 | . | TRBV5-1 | CASSLEARRTDTQYF
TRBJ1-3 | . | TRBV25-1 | CASSEGDLGTIYF
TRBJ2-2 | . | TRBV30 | CAWTGTGELFF
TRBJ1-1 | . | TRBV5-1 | CASSLALNTEAFF
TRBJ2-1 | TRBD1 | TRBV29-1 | CSVASPDRANEQFF
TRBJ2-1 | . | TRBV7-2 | CASSLDQGNEQFF